The 2 T cell receptor beta chains in this list originate from one sample, sequenced in a study of T-cell reconstitution after alpha-beta-depleted transplantation in children. The authors prepared the TCRbeta library with unique molecular identifiers. TCRdb re-derived calls from the PCR reads in MiXCR, one entry per CDR3 protein. The data hold about 420,000 distinct CDR3 sequences, with around 15% observed a single time. The specimen comprised PBMCs, mostly from graft donor cells, sampled 360 days after TCRalphabeta/CD19-depleted stem cell transplant. These receptors were collected from a boy under two years old who had a stem cell transplant for Wiskott-Aldrich syndrome, so the T cells may come from the graft donor.

This chain joins TRBV15 and TRBJ2-7; D unclear. This CDR3 has 14 amino acids. The germline gives CDR1 LNHNV, CDR2 YYDKDF (reference sequence). V gave up 2 bases and J gave up 5 bases, with 13 bases separating them. The CDR3 loop is CATSRMNGFDEQYF. CDR3 sequence (DNA): TGTGCCACCAGCAGAATGAACGGGTTCGACGAGCAGTACTTC.

This clonotype came up a few times. The chain has TRBV20-1 and TRBJ2-7; 9 bases match TRBD1. Germline V gives CDR1 DFQATT, CDR2 SNEGSKA (reference sequence). Trimming cost V 3 bases and J 2 bases; bases outside gene matches: 5. The CDR3 loop spans 14 amino acids. The CDR3 DNA follows: TGCAGTGCTAGTGGGGGGACAGGGACCTACGAGCAGTACTTC. Amino acids: CSASGGTGTYEQYF.